This passage covers 21 T cell receptor beta chains from one sample sequenced in a study of T cell responses to AZD1222 COVID-19 vaccine. Libraries were prepared by immunoSEQ multiplex PCR; TCRdb keeps only in-frame clonotypes and omits some of them. The sample contains tens of thousands of clones, about 91% of which appear only once. The sample was peripheral blood, taken 28 days after the second AZD1222 dose. Source of these receptors: an adult who received the AZD1222 COVID-19 vaccine.

This clone was detected once. The chain joins TRBV28 to TRBJ1-1; a weak D match, TRBD1 (6 bases). Germline V gene data show CDR1 as MDHEN and CDR2 as SYDVKM. The CDR3 is 11 amino acids. Trimming pared 7 bases from V and 11 bases from J, leaving 14 bases between. This chain's CDR3 is CASTQQGEAFF. The DNA of the CDR3 is TGTGCCAGCACCCAACAGGGCGAGGCTTTCTTT.

The chain recombines TRBV7-2 with TRBJ2-7, with TRBD2 matching 14 bases. V lost 5 bases, J lost 2 bases, and 11 bases stayed unmatched. The length of the CDR3 is 18 residues. CDR1 SGHTA and CDR2 FQGNSA come from the germline V gene. CDR3 protein: CASSLVGGTSGGTYEQYF. CDR3 DNA: TGTGCCAGCAGCCTGGTCGGGGGGACTAGCGGGGGAACCTACGAGCAGTACTTC.

This clone was recorded only once. V gene TRBV3-1 (or the pseudogene TRBV3-2) combines with J gene TRBJ1-1; TRBD1 is a possible D gene (5 bases). CDR1 is LGHDT, CDR2 YNNKEL, per germline (reference sequence). The CDR3 totals 15 residues. Trimming pared 4 bases from V and 5 bases from J, leaving 17 bases between. CDR3 sequence reads: CASSLIQGSRTEAFF. The CDR3 region has the DNA TGTGCCAGCAGCCTCATCCAGGGATCGAGGACTGAAGCTTTCTTT.

The chain uses TRBV3-1 (or the pseudogene TRBV3-2) and TRBJ2-7; 7 positions match TRBD1. V dropped 0 bases and J dropped 6; count of bases not matched to a gene: 8. Germline V gives CDR1 LGHDT, CDR2 YNNKEL (reference sequence). The CDR3 is 15 amino acids. In DNA, the CDR3 is TGTGCCAGCAGCCAAGAAGGGACAGCCCCGCGCGAGCAGTACTTC. The encoded protein is CASSQEGTAPREQYF.

The CDR3 DNA is TGTGCCAGCAGCTTGTGGACAGGGAAAATCCCCTACGAGCAGTACTTC. Translating it yields CASSLWTGKIPYEQYF. The chain links TRBV5-6 to TRBJ2-7; 8 bases fit TRBD1. J lost 2 bases, V lost 1 base, and 8 bases had no gene match. The CDR3 spans 16 residues. Germline values: CDR1 SGHDT, CDR2 YYEEEE.

The rearrangement joins TRBV6-1 to TRBJ1-4, with D possibly matching TRBD1 (6 bases). The germline gives CDR1 MNHNS, CDR2 SASEGT. The CDR3 covers 13 residues. V was clipped by 2 bases and J by 8 bases, with 9 bases between them. CDR3 sequence (DNA): TGTGCCAGCAGTGAACAGGGGAGGGAAAAACTGTTTTTT. Translation: CASSEQGREKLFF.

This rearrangement joins TRBV6-5 to TRBJ1-2; 8 nucleotides match TRBD1. V lost 8 bases and J lost 2; bases outside the gene matches: 7. CDR1 and CDR2 (germline): MNHEY, SVGAGI. CDR3 length: 14 residues. The CDR3 region has the DNA TGTGCCAGCTGGAGAGGACAGGGAAACTATGGCTACACCTTC. It translates to CASWRGQGNYGYTF.

The rearrangement links TRBV5-1 to TRBJ2-3, with D unclear. The CDR3 loop spans 14 amino acids. The germline V gene has CDR1 SGHRS and CDR2 YFSETQ. Trimming removed 4 bases from V and 0 bases from J, with 9 bases in between. CDR3 sequence (DNA): TGCGCCAGCAGCGAGCGAGCTAGCACAGATACGCAGTATTTT. This encodes CASSERASTDTQYF.

V gene TRBV3-1 (or the pseudogene TRBV3-2) combines with J gene TRBJ2-7, with 8 nucleotides matching TRBD1. Germline V gene sequence: CDR1 LGHDT, CDR2 YNNKEL (reference sequence). V gave up 1 base and J gave up 3 bases; unmatched junction bases: 2. The CDR3 sequence is 14 residues long. In DNA, the CDR3 is TGTGCCAGCAGCCAAGGCGGACAGGGCTACGAGCAGTACTTC. It translates to CASSQGGQGYEQYF.

The gene calls are TRBV28 and TRBJ1-1; D may be TRBD1 (5 bases). Germline V gene data show CDR1 as MDHEN and CDR2 as SYDVKM. There are 14 residues in the CDR3. Trimming removed 8 bases from V and 4 bases from J, with 17 bases in between. CDR3 sequence reads: CASGHAGNPTEAFF. The CDR3 DNA follows: TGTGCCAGCGGACACGCAGGGAATCCCACTGAAGCTTTCTTT.

The V gene is TRBV7-6, the J gene TRBJ2-1; 10 nucleotides align to TRBD2. J lost 3 bases, V lost 0 bases, and 2 bases had no gene match. Germline CDR1 is SGHVS and CDR2 is FNYEAQ. The CDR3 sequence is 16 residues long. The CDR3 DNA reads as TGTGCCAGCAGCTTAGCCCGGACTAGCGGCTACAATGAGCAGTTCTTC. It codes for CASSLARTSGYNEQFF.

The V call is TRBV30, the J call TRBJ2-5; D might be TRBD1 (5 bases). The CDR3 has 14 residues. Germline V gene sequence: CDR1 GTSNPN, CDR2 SVGIG (reference sequence). With 0 bases removed from V and 1 base from J, the gap between germline ends came to 9 bases. The CDR3 nucleotides read TGTGCCTGGAGTGTAAGGGGCCCCCAAGAGACCCAGTACTTC. The encoded protein is CAWSVRGPQETQYF. Filled out from reference TRBV30 and TRBJ2-5, the complete variable domain reads SQTIHQWPATLVQPVGSPLSLECTVEGTSNPNLYWYRQAAGRGLQLLFYSVGIGQISSEVPQNLSASRPQDRQFILSSKKLLLSDSGFYLCAWSVRGPQETQYFGPGTRLLVL.

This clone was seen once. The chain is built from TRBV24-1 and TRBJ2-1; 8 bases align to TRBD2. The CDR3 contains 15 residues. Germline CDR1 and CDR2: KGHDR and SFDVKD. The trim removed 5 bases at V and 1 base at J, leaving 3 bases unmatched. In nucleotides, the CDR3 is TGTGCCACCAGTGGAGGGACTAGATCCTACAATGAGCAGTTCTTC. It translates to CATSGGTRSYNEQFF.

The CDR3 is CASSWGLGETQYF. CDR3 DNA: TGTGCCAGCAGCTGGGGATTGGGGGAGACCCAGTACTTC. The rearrangement uses TRBV5-4 and TRBJ2-5; no clear D gene. Germline V lookup: CDR1 SGHNT, CDR2 YYREEE (reference sequence). The CDR3 is made up of 13 amino acids. V lost 3 bases and J lost 5, with 11 bases in between.

The rearrangement uses TRBV14 and TRBJ1-6, with D maybe TRBD1 (5 bases). The CDR3 totals 14 residues. Germline assignment: CDR1 SGHDN and CDR2 FVKESK. V was shortened by 8 bases and J by 5 bases, with 13 bases between the two germline ends. The CDR3 loop is CASSGRADNSPLHF. In DNA form, the CDR3 reads TGTGCCAGCTCGGGCAGGGCTGATAATTCACCCCTCCACTTT.

The gene calls are TRBV6-2 or TRBV6-3 and TRBJ2-1; D is perhaps TRBD2 (6 bases). V dropped 6 bases and J dropped 4 bases, with 16 bases sitting between them. This CDR3 contains 15 residues. CDR1 and CDR2 (germline): MNHEY, SVGEGT. The chain's CDR3 is CASRPGGAGYNEQFF. The CDR3 nucleotides are TGTGCCAGCAGACCTGGAGGGGCGGGGTACAATGAGCAGTTCTTC.

The chain joins TRBV9 to TRBJ2-1; TRBD1 agrees at 9 bases. V lost 2 bases, J lost 6 bases, and 3 bases stayed unmatched. The CDR3 sequence is 14 residues long. Germline V CDR1 and CDR2: SGDLS, YYNGEE. This CDR3 is CASSVGQGSNEQFF. The CDR3 DNA reads as TGTGCCAGCAGCGTGGGACAGGGAAGCAATGAGCAGTTCTTC.

This chain connects TRBV5-6 to TRBJ2-3; maybe TRBD2 (6 bases). CDR1 and CDR2 from the germline V gene are SGHDT and YYEEEE. The V end lost 1 base, the J end lost 3 bases, and 15 bases lay between the germline ends. CDR3 length: 16 amino acids. CDR3 DNA: TGTGCCAGCAGCTTGCCGGGACTCGGGGCGACAGATACGCAGTATTTT. Protein: CASSLPGLGATDTQYF.

The rearrangement uses TRBV5-1 and TRBJ2-2; maybe TRBD1 (5 bases). Germline V lookup: CDR1 SGHRS, CDR2 YFSETQ. The V end was cut by 2 bases, the J end by 5 bases, with 10 bases between. The CDR3 loop spans 14 amino acids. The DNA of the CDR3 is TGCGCCAGCAGCTTCCTTCAGGGAACCGGGGAGCTGTTTTTT. Its protein product is CASSFLQGTGELFF.

The sample holds one count of this clone. The DNA of the CDR3 is TGTGCCAGCTCACCGACAGGACTAGCGTCCTACGAGCAGTACTTC. It yields the protein CASSPTGLASYEQYF. J is TRBJ2-7 and V is TRBV18; 9 nucleotides line up with TRBD2. CDR3 length: 15 residues. Germline values: CDR1 KGHSH, CDR2 LQKENI. After removal of 3 bases from V and 1 base from J, the junction contained 4 bases not matched to a gene. The whole variable domain, filled in from reference TRBV18 and TRBJ2-7, reads NAGVMQNPRHLVRRRGQEARLRCSPMKGHSHVYWYRQLPEEGLKFMVYLQKENIIDESGMPKERFSAEFPKEGPSILRIQQVVRGDSAAYFCASSPTGLASYEQYFGPGTRLTVT.

J is TRBJ2-7 and V is TRBV19, with 10 bases aligning to TRBD1. The ends lost 6 bases at V and 5 bases at J; junction bases unmatched: 7. The CDR3 is made up of 14 amino acids. Germline lookup yields CDR1 LNHDA and CDR2 SQIVND (reference sequence). The CDR3 loop reads CASSQTGGIDEQYF. Here the CDR3 DNA reads TGTGCCAGTAGCCAGACAGGGGGCATCGACGAGCAGTACTTC.